Described below is a single TCR beta chain sequence and its context. Sample donors were healthy Caucasian individuals that came from Russia, aged roughly 6 to 100. These data are taken from a study of blood T cells in healthy people across ages. Next came a second PCR, run for about 6 to 12 cycles, which used a sample-barcoded 5' primer along with a J-beta primer mix. Paired-end reads containing CDR3 totaled no fewer than 3 million for each sample. From the 5' RACE reads, TCRdb called clonotypes with MiXCR, one entry per CDR3 protein. Among about 970,000 distinct CDR3 sequences, roughly half were seen once, and the ten largest hold about a fifth. V lost 7 bases to trimming and J lost 3 bases, with 8 bases between them. Germline-derived CDR1 and CDR2 are SGDLS and YYNGEE. The length of the CDR3 is 11 residues.

The sample taken for sequencing was blood. The clonotype comes from a woman aged 55-75 years in good health. The V gene is TRBV9, the J gene TRBJ2-7; tentatively, D is TRBD1 or TRBD2 (5 bases each). CDR3 DNA: TGTGCCAGCGGGGACGGCTACGAGCAGTACTTC. This sequence encodes CASGDGYEQYF.